Listed below are T cell receptor beta chains from one sample, sequenced in a study of persistence of HIV-infected CD4 T cells. No antigens are known for them. Here immunoSEQ multiplex PCR was the method, and the copy in TCRdb shows in-frame clones only, minus some. Here the sample spans tens of thousands of clones, roughly 86% being singletons. The sequencing here drew on CD4+ T cells sorted from PBMCs after approximately 19-hour stimulation, taken from a patient who received antiretroviral therapy. The receptors come from an adult man with HIV who was CMV-seropositive. CDR3s include the opening cysteine and the closing phenylalanine or tryptophan. The order of the fields is J gene, V gene, clone size, D gene, CDR3 DNA, CDR3 protein. D genes are given only for firm matches. For some rows the clone size is stated as once, few or many, or as a class when expanded; others skip it.

TRBJ2-7 | TRBV7-7 | . | TRBD1 | TGTGCTAGCAGCCGGGACAGGGGGCCCTCCTACGAGCAGTACTTC | CASSRDRGPSYEQYF
TRBJ2-1 | TRBV15 | . | . | TGTGCCACCAGCAGGCGGGAAAGTTACAATGAGCAGTTCTTC | CATSRRESYNEQFF
TRBJ1-5 | TRBV24-1 | once | TRBD1 | TGTGCCACCAGTGATTCGACCCAGGGGGGCAATCAGCCCCAGCATTTT | CATSDSTQGGNQPQHF
TRBJ1-1 | TRBV10-3 | few | . | TGTGCCGTTCGGAAGAACACTGAAGCTTTCTTT | CAVRKNTEAFF
TRBJ1-2 | TRBV7-9 | . | . | TGTGCCAGCAGCCCCGCCTGGGGGGCCTATGGCTACACCTTC | CASSPAWGAYGYTF
TRBJ2-3 | TRBV5-1 | . | TRBD2 | TGCGCCAGCAGCTCCTTGGAGCGGGGGTACACAGATACGCAGTATTTT | CASSSLERGYTDTQYF
TRBJ1-1 | TRBV5-4 | . | . | TGTGCCAGCAGCTTGGGGGGGAAGAACACTGAAGCTTTCTTT | CASSLGGKNTEAFF
TRBJ2-7 | TRBV6-5 | . | TRBD1 | TGTGCCAGCAGTTCGACAGGGATCTCCTACGAGCAGTACTTC | CASSSTGISYEQYF
TRBJ1-1 | TRBV19 | few | TRBD1 | TGTGCCAGCAGTCGGGACAGGGACACTGAAGCTTTCTTT | CASSRDRDTEAFF
TRBJ1-1 | TRBV6-5 | . | . | TGTGCCAGCAGTTACTCAACAGGTATGGAAGCTTTCTTT | CASSYSTGMEAFF
TRBJ1-5 | TRBV18 | . | . | TGTGCCAGCTCACAAGACAGTAATCAGCCCCAGCATTTT | CASSQDSNQPQHF
TRBJ2-3 | TRBV11-2 | . | TRBD2 | TGTGCCAGCAGCTTAGGCCCGGCGGAGCGGGGGGCGCGGGATACGCAGTATTTT | CASSLGPAERGARDTQYF
TRBJ1-5 | TRBV6-5 | once | . | TGTGCCAGCAGCATTTACAGGGCGAGCAATCAGCCCCAGCATTTT | CASSIYRASNQPQHF
TRBJ2-7 | TRBV7-2 | . | . | TGTGCCAGCAGCTTAGTAGGTCTAATCCACGAGCAGTACTTC | CASSLVGLIHEQYF
TRBJ1-2 | TRBV5-5 | once | . | TGTGCCAGCAGCTTGACAGGTCCCGTCGTTGGTGGCTACACCTTC | CASSLTGPVVGGYTF
TRBJ1-2 | TRBV6-5 | few | . | TGTGCCAGCAGGCAACAGGGACGGTATGGCTACACCTTC | CASRQQGRYGYTF
TRBJ1-1 | TRBV19 | . | . | TGTGCCAGTAGCACAAACGGGGTCACTGAAGCTTTCTTT | CASSTNGVTEAFF
TRBJ1-1 | TRBV4-1 | . | . | TGCGCCAGCAGCCAAGTTGCCCCTACCTTGAGGTCGACTGAAGCTTTCTTT | CASSQVAPTLRSTEAFF
TRBJ2-1 | TRBV5-5 | . | . | TGTGCCAGCAGCTTGGGGGTAACGGCCAATGAGCAGTTCTTC | CASSLGVTANEQFF
TRBJ2-2 | TRBV6-5 | . | TRBD1 | TGTGCCAGCAGTTACCCCGGACAGGGAGAGCTGTTTTTT | CASSYPGQGELFF
TRBJ1-3 | TRBV18 | . | . | TGTGCCAGCTCACCAAGGTCTGACGGGAGCTCTGGAAACACCATATATTTT | CASSPRSDGSSGNTIYF
TRBJ1-5 | TRBV19 | . | TRBD1 | TGTGCCAGTAGGGGGGACAGGGGTGGCAATCAGCCCCAGCATTTT | CASRGDRGGNQPQHF
TRBJ1-6 | TRBV19 | . | . | TGTGCCAGTACCCACCGGGACTTGCTCCACTTT | CASTHRDLLHF
TRBJ2-5 | TRBV7-2 | . | . | TGTGCCAGCAGTAGAACAGGGAGTGGGCAAGAGACCCAGTACTTC | CASSRTGSGQETQYF
TRBJ2-7 | TRBV15 | once | . | TGTGCCACCAGCAGAGATCCGGCAGGTCTTTACGAGCAGTACTTC | CATSRDPAGLYEQYF
TRBJ1-2 | TRBV7-8 | . | . | TGTGCCAGCAGCTTAGACTATGGCTACACCTTC | CASSLDYGYTF
TRBJ1-2 | TRBV15 | once | . | TGTGCCACCAGCAGAGCTTTTGGAGCTAACTATGGCTACACCTTC | CATSRAFGANYGYTF
TRBJ1-5 | TRBV28 | . | TRBD1 | TGTGCCAGCAGTCTACCGGGACAGAGCAATCAGCCCCAGCATTTT | CASSLPGQSNQPQHF
TRBJ2-2 | TRBV29-1 | . | TRBD1 | TGCAGCGTCAGACAGGGGGGGCAGAATGGGGAGCTGTTTTTT | CSVRQGGQNGELFF
TRBJ1-2 | TRBV5-1 | . | . | TGCGCCAGCAGCTCCCTAGACAGTAACTATGGCTACACCTTC | CASSSLDSNYGYTF
TRBJ2-2 | TRBV7-2 | . | . | TGTGCCAGCATACAGCGGGCCTCGAACACCGGGGAGCTGTTTTTT | CASIQRASNTGELFF
TRBJ1-2 | TRBV6-5 | . | . | TGTGCCAGCAGTTACTCAACGGGGAACTATGGCTACACCTTC | CASSYSTGNYGYTF
TRBJ1-2 | TRBV6-5 | . | . | TGTGCCAGCACCCCAAAAGGGAGCGGGGGCTACACCTTC | CASTPKGSGGYTF
TRBJ1-1 | TRBV19 | . | TRBD1 | TGTGCCAGTAGTACGGACAGGGGGTGGAACACTGAAGCTTTCTTT | CASSTDRGWNTEAFF
TRBJ2-5 | TRBV7-6 | . | TRBD2 | TGTGCCAGCAGCGCACTAGCGGGAGGGTTTGAGACCCAGTACTTC | CASSALAGGFETQYF
TRBJ1-1 | TRBV9 | . | . | TGTGCCAGCAGCGTACGACAGAACACTGAAGCTTTCTTT | CASSVRQNTEAFF
TRBJ1-2 | TRBV19 | . | TRBD1 | TGTGCCAGTAGAGTGGGACAGCTCTATGGCTACACCTTC | CASRVGQLYGYTF
TRBJ2-7 | TRBV4-2 | . | TRBD1 | TGTGCCAGCAGCCAAGGACAGGGAACCTACGAGCAGTACTTC | CASSQGQGTYEQYF
TRBJ1-6 | TRBV27 | . | TRBD1 | TGTGCCAGCAGTCTCGGACAGGGTCCCCCACCCCTCCACTTT | CASSLGQGPPPLHF
TRBJ2-7 | TRBV19 | . | . | TGTGCCAGTAGTATCGCACAGAGCTCCTACGAGCAGTACTTC | CASSIAQSSYEQYF
TRBJ2-7 | TRBV3-1/TRBV3-2 | . | . | TGTGCCAGCAGCCAAGCCGGGACTCGTAGCTACGAGCAGTACTTC | CASSQAGTRSYEQYF
TRBJ2-7 | TRBV7-2 | . | . | TGTGCCAGCAGATTTAGCGGTCTGAGCTCCTACGAGCAGTACTTC | CASRFSGLSSYEQYF
TRBJ1-1 | TRBV18 | few | . | TGTGCCAGCTCACCTTTGAACACTGAAGCTTTCTTT | CASSPLNTEAFF